This passage covers 9 T cell receptor beta chains from one sample sequenced in a study of shared clonotypes between healthy human individuals. The method was immunoSEQ multiplex PCR; TCRdb's version includes in-frame clones alone and lacks a portion of them. This sample has about 480,000 clones; approximately 79% occur once, and the top ten carry 13%. Input material: PBMCs. The receptors shown here come from a middle-aged woman in good health. Some clones in this sample may be carry-over from other donors' samples.

The chain links TRBV28 to TRBJ1-5; D perhaps matches TRBD1 (6 bases). The germline V gene encodes CDR1 MDHEN and CDR2 SYDVKM. The V and J ends lost 5 bases and 0 bases respectively, with 11 bases between them. The CDR3 totals 15 residues. The CDR3 DNA reads TGTGCCAGCAGTCCGACAGGTTTTAGCAATCAGCCCCAGCATTTT. Its protein is CASSPTGFSNQPQHF. Looking up the rest from reference TRBV28 and TRBJ1-5 gives the full variable domain: DVKVTQSSRYLVKRTGEKVFLECVQDMDHENMFWYRQDPGLGLRLIYFSYDVKMKEKGDIPEGYSVSREKKERFSLILESASTNQTSMYLCASSPTGFSNQPQHFGDGTRLSIL.

The V and J genes are TRBV30 and TRBJ2-5; TRBD2 agrees at 7 bases. The CDR3 is 13 amino acids. Germline trimming cut 5 bases from V and 5 bases from J; bases unmatched to any gene: 8. Germline CDR1 is GTSNPN and CDR2 is SVGIG (reference sequence). CDR3 protein: CAWGGGFGETQYF. The CDR3, as DNA: TGTGCCTGGGGCGGGGGTTTCGGGGAGACCCAGTACTTC. The complete variable domain, with remaining parts taken from reference TRBV30 and TRBJ2-5, reads SQTIHQWPATLVQPVGSPLSLECTVEGTSNPNLYWYRQAAGRGLQLLFYSVGIGQISSEVPQNLSASRPQDRQFILSSKKLLLSDSGFYLCAWGGGFGETQYFGPGTRLLVL.

About this clone itself: This is likely an artifact of a read error, given a far larger clone one base away. The V gene is TRBV4-1, the J gene TRBJ1-3, with a weak D call TRBD1 (5 bases). Trimming shortened V by 0 bases and J by 4 bases, and 10 bases separated the two germline ends. CDR1 is MGHRA, CDR2 YSYEKL, per germline. The CDR3 extends over 15 amino acids. CDR3 nucleotides: TGCGCCAGCAGCCAAGATCGGGGCGCGGGAAACACCATATATTTT. Its protein product is CASSQDRGAGNTIYF.

This clone was counted between two and nine times. The chain uses TRBV18 and TRBJ2-3; D might be TRBD1 (6 bases). Germline CDR1 is KGHSH and CDR2 is LQKENI. The CDR3 extends over 14 amino acids. Trimming shortened V by 3 bases and J by 0 bases, and 7 bases separated the two germline ends. CDR3 sequence reads: CASSPGQSTDTQYF. The CDR3 DNA follows: TGTGCCAGCTCACCCGGACAGAGCACAGATACGCAGTATTTT.

The chain carries TRBV7-2 and TRBJ1-5; D uncertain. This CDR3 contains 13 residues. CDR1 and CDR2 from the germline V gene are SGHTA and FQGNSA. With 1 base removed from V and 5 bases from J, the gap between germline ends came to 6 bases. In DNA form, the CDR3 reads TGTGCCAGCAGCTTAGGCCTCGATCAGCCCCAGCATTTT. As protein: CASSLGLDQPQHF.

J is TRBJ1-2 and V is TRBV30; TRBD1 might be the D (6 bases). This CDR3 comprises 12 residues. V was shortened by 4 bases and J by 7 bases, with 13 bases between the two germline ends. Germline-derived CDR1 and CDR2 are GTSNPN and SVGIG (reference sequence). The CDR3 DNA follows: TGTGCCTGGAATCGGGACATGAGTGGCTACACCTTC. Its protein is CAWNRDMSGYTF.

There are many counts of this clone. This rearrangement joins TRBV27 to TRBJ2-1; 7 bases match TRBD2. V dropped 5 bases and J dropped 6; count of bases not matched to a gene: 16. The CDR3 has 17 amino acids. Germline values: CDR1 MNHEY, CDR2 SMNVEV (reference sequence). CDR3 nucleotides: TGTGCCAGCAGTCTTCACCGGGGCGGGAGCGGTGGCAATGAGCAGTTCTTC. Its translation: CASSLHRGGSGGNEQFF.

V usage is TRBV21-1 and J usage is TRBJ1-4. TRBV21-1 is a listed pseudogene. The CDR3 is made up of 17 amino acids. CDR3 amino acids: CASSKEVYKVHNEKLFF. The CDR3 DNA is TGTGCCAGCAGCAAAGAGGTATACAAGGTGCATAATGAAAAACTGTTTTTT.

The V call is TRBV6-6, the J call TRBJ2-3; tentatively, D is TRBD1 or TRBD2 (5 bases each). The CDR3 is made up of 12 amino acids. Per the germline V gene, CDR1 is MNHNY and CDR2 is SVGAGI (reference sequence). Trimming left V 8 bases short and J 0 bases short, with 6 bases between. The CDR3 nucleotides read TGTGCCAGCGGGGACAGCACAGATACGCAGTATTTT. Translated, it gives CASGDSTDTQYF.